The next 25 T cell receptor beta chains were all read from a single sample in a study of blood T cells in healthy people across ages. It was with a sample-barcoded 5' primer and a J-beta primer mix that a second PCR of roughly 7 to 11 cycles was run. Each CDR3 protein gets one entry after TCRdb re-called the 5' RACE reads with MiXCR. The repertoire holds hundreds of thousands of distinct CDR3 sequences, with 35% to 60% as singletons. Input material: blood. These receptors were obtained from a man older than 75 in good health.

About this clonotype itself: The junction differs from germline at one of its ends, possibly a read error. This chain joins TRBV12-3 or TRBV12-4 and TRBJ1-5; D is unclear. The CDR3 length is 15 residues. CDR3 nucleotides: TGTGCCAGCAGTTTTAATGCGGCAGTTAATCGGCCCCAGCATTTT. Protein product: CASSFNAAVNRPQHF.

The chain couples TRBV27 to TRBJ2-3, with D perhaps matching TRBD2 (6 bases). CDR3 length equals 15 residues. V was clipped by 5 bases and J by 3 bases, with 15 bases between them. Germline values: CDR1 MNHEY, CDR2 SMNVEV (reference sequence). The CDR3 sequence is CASSQTSTDTDTQYF. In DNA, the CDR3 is TGTGCCAGCAGTCAAACTAGCACGGATACAGATACGCAGTATTTT.

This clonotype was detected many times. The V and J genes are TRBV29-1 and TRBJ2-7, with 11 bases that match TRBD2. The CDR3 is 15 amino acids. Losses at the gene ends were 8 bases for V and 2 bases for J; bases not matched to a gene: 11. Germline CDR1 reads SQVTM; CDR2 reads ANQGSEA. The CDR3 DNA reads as TGCAGCACTACCACGACTAGCGGGGTTACCTACGAGCAGTACTTC. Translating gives CSTTTTSGVTYEQYF.

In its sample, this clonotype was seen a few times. This chain's CDR3 is CASSPADRKETQYF. In nucleotides, the CDR3 is TGTGCCAGCAGCCCTGCGGACAGAAAAGAGACCCAGTACTTC. This chain joins TRBV9 and TRBJ2-5, with D tentatively TRBD1 (6 bases). The CDR3 has 14 amino acids. Trimming shortened V by 4 bases and J by 3 bases, and 13 bases separated the two germline ends. Germline-derived CDR1 and CDR2 are SGDLS and YYNGEE.

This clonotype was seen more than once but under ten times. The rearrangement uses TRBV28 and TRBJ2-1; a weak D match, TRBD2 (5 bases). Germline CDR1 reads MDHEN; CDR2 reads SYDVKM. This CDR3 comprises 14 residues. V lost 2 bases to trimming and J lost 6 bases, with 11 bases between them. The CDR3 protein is CASSLGGPLNEQFF. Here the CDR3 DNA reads TGTGCCAGCAGTTTAGGAGGCCCCCTCAATGAGCAGTTCTTC.

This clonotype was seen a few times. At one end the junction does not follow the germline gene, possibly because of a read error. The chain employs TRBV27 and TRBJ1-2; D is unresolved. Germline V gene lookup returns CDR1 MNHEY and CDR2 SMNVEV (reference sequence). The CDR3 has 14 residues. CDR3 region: CASSARRDNYGYTF. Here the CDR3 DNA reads TGTGCTAGCAGCGCTCGGAGGGATAACTATGGCTACACCTTC.

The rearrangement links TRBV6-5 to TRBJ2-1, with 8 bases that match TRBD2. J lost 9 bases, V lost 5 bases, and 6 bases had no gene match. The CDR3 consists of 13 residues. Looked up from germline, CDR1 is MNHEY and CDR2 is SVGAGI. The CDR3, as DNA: TGTGCCAGCAGTGACGGGAGGGGTGGTGAGCAGTTCTTC. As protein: CASSDGRGGEQFF.

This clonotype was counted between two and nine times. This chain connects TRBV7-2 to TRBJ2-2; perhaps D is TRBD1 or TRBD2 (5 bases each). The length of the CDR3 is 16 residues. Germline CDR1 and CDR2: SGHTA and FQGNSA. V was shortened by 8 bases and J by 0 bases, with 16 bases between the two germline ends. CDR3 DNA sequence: TGTGCCAGCCACTGGACGGGGCCACCGAACACCGGGGAGCTGTTTTTT. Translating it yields CASHWTGPPNTGELFF.

CDR3 DNA sequence: TGTGCCACCAGTGACCACTCGAACACCGGGGAGCTGTTTTTT. Encoded protein: CATSDHSNTGELFF. V usage is TRBV24-1 and J usage is TRBJ2-2; D remains ambiguous. Germline V gene sequence: CDR1 KGHDR, CDR2 SFDVKD. V lost 4 bases to trimming and J lost 0 bases, with 5 bases between them. This CDR3 is 14 amino acids long.

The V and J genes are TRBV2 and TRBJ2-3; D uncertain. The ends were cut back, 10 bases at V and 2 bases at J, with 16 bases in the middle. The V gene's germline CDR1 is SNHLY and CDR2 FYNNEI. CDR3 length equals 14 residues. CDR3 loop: CATRPGLSTDTQYF. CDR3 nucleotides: TGTGCCACAAGACCGGGTCTATCCACAGATACGCAGTATTTT.

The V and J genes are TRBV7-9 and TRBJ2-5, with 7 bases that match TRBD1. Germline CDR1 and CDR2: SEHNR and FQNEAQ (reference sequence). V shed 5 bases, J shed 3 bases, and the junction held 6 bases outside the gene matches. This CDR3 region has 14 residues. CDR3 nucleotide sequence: TGTGCCAGCAGCCGTGTGGGGACAGAAGAGACCCAGTACTTC. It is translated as CASSRVGTEETQYF.

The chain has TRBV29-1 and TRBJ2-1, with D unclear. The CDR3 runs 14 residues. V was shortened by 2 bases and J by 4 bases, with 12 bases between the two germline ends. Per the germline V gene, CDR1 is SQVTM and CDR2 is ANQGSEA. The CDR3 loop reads CSVERGQVYNEQFF. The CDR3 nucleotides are TGCAGCGTTGAAAGAGGCCAGGTGTACAATGAGCAGTTCTTC.

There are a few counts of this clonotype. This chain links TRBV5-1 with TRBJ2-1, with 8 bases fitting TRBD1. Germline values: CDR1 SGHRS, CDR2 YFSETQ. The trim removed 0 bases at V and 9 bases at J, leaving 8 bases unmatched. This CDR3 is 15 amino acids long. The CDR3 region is CASSLATGGQSEQFF. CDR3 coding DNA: TGCGCCAGCAGCTTGGCTACAGGGGGGCAGAGTGAGCAGTTCTTC.

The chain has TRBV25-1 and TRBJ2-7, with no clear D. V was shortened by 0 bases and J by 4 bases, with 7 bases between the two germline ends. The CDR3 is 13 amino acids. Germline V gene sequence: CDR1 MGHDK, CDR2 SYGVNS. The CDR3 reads CASSEYESYEQYF. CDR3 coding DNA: TGTGCCAGCAGTGAATATGAGAGTTACGAGCAGTACTTC.

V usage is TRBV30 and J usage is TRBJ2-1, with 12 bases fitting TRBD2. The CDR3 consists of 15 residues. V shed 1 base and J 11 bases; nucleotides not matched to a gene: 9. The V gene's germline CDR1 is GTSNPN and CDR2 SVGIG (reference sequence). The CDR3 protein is CAWSGSLTSGRKQFF. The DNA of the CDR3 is TGTGCCTGGAGTGGATCTTTGACTAGCGGGAGAAAGCAGTTCTTC.

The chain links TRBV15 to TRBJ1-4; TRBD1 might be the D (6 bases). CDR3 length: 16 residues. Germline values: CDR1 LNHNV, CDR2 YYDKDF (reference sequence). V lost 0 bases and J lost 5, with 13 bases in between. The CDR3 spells CATSREVRGVNEKLFF. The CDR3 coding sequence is TGTGCCACCAGCAGAGAGGTCAGGGGCGTGAATGAAAAACTGTTTTTT.

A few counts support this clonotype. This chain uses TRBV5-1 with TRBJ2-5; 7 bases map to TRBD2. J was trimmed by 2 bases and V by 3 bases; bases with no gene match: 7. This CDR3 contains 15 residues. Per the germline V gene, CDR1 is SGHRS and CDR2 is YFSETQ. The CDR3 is CASSWGTTKQETQYF. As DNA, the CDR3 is TGCGCCAGCAGCTGGGGGACTACGAAACAAGAGACCCAGTACTTC.

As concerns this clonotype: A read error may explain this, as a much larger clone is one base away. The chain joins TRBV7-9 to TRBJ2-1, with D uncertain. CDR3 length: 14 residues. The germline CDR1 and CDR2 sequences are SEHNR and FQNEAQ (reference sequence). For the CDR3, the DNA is TGTGCCCGCAGCTTAGACGGCTCCTACAATGAGCAGTTCTTC. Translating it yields CARSLDGSYNEQFF.

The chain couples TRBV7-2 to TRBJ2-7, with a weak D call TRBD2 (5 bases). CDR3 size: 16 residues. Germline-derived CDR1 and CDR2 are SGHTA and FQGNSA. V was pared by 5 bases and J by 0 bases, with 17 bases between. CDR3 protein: CASSPTLAQSSYEQYF. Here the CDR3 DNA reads TGTGCCAGCAGCCCTACCCTAGCCCAGAGCTCCTACGAGCAGTACTTC.

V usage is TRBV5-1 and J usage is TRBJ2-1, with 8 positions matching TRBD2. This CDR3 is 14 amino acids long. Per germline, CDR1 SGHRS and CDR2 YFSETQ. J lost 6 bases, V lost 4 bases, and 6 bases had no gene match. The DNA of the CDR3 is TGCGCCAGCAGCGCAGACGGGACTAGCAATGAGCAGTTCTTC. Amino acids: CASSADGTSNEQFF.

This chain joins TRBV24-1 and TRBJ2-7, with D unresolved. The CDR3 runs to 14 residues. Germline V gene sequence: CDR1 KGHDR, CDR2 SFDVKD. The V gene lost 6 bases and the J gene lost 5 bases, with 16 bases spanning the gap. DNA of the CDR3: TGTGCCACCAGTCCAGGCGGCACCCCCAACGAGCAGTACTTC. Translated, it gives CATSPGGTPNEQYF.

CDR3 bases: TGTGCCAGCAGCGCCACCGGGACTAGCGGGCTGGAGCAGTTCTTC. Its translation: CASSATGTSGLEQFF. The chain recombines TRBV9 with TRBJ2-1, with 12 bases aligning to TRBD2. This CDR3 is 15 amino acids long. V was clipped by 3 bases and J by 10 bases; unmatched bases: 8. Germline V gene lookup returns CDR1 SGDLS and CDR2 YYNGEE.

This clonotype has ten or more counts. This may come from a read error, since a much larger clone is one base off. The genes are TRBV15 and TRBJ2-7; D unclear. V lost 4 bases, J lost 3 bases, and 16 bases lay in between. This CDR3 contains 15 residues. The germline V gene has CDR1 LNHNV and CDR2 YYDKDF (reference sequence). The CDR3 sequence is CATSTDVGPNYEQYF. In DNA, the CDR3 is TGTGCCACCAGCACAGACGTAGGACCTAACTACGAGCAGTACTTC.

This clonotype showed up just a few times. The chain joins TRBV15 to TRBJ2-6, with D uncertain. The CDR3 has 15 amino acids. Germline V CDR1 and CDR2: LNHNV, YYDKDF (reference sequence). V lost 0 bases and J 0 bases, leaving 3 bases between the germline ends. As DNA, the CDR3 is TGTGCCACCAGCAGAGATAACTCTGGGGCCAACGTCCTGACTTTC. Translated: CATSRDNSGANVLTF.

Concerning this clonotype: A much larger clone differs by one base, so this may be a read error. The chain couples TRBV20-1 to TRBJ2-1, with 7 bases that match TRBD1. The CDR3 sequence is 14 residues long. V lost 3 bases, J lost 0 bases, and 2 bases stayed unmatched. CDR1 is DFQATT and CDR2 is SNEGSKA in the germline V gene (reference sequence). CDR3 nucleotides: TGCAGTGCTAGTTGGGACAGCTCCTACAATGAGCAGTTCTTC. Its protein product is CSASWDSSYNEQFF.